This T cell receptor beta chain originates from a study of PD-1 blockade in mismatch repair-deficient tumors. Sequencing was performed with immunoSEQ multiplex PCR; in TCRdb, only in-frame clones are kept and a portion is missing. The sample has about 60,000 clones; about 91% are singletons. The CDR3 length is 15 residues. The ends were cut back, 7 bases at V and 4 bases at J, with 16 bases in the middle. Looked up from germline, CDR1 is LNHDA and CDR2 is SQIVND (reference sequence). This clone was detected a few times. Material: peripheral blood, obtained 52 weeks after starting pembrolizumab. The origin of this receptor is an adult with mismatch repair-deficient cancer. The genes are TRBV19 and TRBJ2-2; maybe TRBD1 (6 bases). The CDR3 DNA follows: TGTGCCAGTAAAGGAAGCAGGGGCTTCACCGGGGAGCTGTTTTTT. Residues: CASKGSRGFTGELFF. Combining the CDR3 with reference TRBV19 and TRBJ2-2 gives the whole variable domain DGGITQSPKYLFRKEGQNVTLSCEQNLNHDAMYWYRQDPGQGLRLIYYSQIVNDFQKGDIAEGYSVSREKKESFPLTVTSAQKNPTAFYLCASKGSRGFTGELFFGEGSRLTVL.